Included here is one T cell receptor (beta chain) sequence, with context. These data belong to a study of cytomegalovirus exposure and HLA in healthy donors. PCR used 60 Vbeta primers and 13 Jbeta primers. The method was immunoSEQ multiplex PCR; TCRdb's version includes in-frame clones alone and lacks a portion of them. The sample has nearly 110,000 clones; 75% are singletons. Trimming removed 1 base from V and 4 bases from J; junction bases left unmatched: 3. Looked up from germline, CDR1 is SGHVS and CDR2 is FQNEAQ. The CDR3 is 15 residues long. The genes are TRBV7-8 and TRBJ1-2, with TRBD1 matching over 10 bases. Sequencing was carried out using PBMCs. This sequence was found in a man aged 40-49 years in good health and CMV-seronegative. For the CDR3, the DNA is TGTGCCAGCAGCTTAGACGGGGACAGGGGCTATGGCTACACCTTC. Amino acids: CASSLDGDRGYGYTF.